This TCR beta chain came from a study of T cells after yellow fever vaccination. Trimming shortened V by 1 base and J by 3 bases, and 9 bases separated the two germline ends. Germline values: CDR1 MNHEY, CDR2 SMNVEV (reference sequence). The CDR3 is 14 residues long. From the 5' RACE reads, TCRdb called clonotypes with MiXCR, one entry per CDR3 protein. Here the sample spans over 150,000 distinct CDR3 sequences, roughly 6.2% being singletons. The sample here was CD4+ T cells sorted from PBMCs, taken on the day of the first yellow fever vaccination. The receptor was isolated from a man aged 18 to 29 who received the YFV17D yellow fever vaccine. V and J are TRBV27 and TRBJ1-1, with D perhaps TRBD1 (5 bases). The CDR3 region has the DNA TGTGCCAGCAGTTTATACAGGACTTACACTGAAGCTTTCTTT. This encodes CASSLYRTYTEAFF.